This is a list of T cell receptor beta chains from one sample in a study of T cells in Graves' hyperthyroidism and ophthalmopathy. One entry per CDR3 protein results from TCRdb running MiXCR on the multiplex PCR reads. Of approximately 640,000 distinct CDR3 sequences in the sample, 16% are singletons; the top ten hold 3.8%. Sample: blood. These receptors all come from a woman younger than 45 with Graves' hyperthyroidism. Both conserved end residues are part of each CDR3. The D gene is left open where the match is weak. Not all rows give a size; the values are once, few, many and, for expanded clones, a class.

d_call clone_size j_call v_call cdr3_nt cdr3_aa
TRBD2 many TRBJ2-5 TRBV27 TGTGCCAGCAGTTTAAGGAACGGGGGGGGCCAAGAGACCCAGTACTTC CASSLRNGGGQETQYF
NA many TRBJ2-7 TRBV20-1 TGCAGTGCTAGAGTAGGGCGCTCCTACGAGCAGTACTTC CSARVGRSYEQYF
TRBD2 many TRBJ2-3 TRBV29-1 TGCAGCGTTGAAAGTTTATCGGGGAGGGCGGATACGCAGTATTTT CSVESLSGRADTQYF
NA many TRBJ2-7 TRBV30 TGTGCCTGGAGTGATGGGCCTGGTTACGAGCAGTACTTC CAWSDGPGYEQYF
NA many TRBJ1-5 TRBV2 TGTGCCAGCGGTGGACGACATAATCAGCCCCAGCATTTT CASGGRHNQPQHF
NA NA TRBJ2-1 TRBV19 TGTGCCAGTAGTATTGCGGGTTCTGAGCAGTTCTTC CASSIAGSEQFF
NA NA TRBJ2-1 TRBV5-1 TGCGCCAGCAGCCCTGGAGGGAGCGCGAGCGCCTACGATGAGCAGTTCTTC CASSPGGSASAYDEQFF
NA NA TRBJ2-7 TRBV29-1 TGCAGCGCCGTAAAATTTAACCAGGAGCAGTACTTC CSAVKFNQEQYF
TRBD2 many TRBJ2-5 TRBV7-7 TGTGCTAGCAGCCCCCGACTAGCGGGAGGGCAAGAGACCCAGTACTTC CASSPRLAGGQETQYF
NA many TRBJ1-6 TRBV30 TGTGCCTGGAGTAGGGCAGGGAATTCACCCCTCCACTTT CAWSRAGNSPLHF
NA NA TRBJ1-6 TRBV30 TGTGCCTACATAACAGGGTCTAATTCACCCCTCCACTTT CAYITGSNSPLHF
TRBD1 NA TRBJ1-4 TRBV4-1 TGCGCCGGGGGTTCAGGGGGCTTTTTTGAAAAACTGTTTTTT CAGGSGGFFEKLFF
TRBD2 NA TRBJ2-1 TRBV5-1 TGCGCCAGCAGCGAGGGACTAGCGGGAGGGCAAGAGCAGTTCTTC CASSEGLAGGQEQFF